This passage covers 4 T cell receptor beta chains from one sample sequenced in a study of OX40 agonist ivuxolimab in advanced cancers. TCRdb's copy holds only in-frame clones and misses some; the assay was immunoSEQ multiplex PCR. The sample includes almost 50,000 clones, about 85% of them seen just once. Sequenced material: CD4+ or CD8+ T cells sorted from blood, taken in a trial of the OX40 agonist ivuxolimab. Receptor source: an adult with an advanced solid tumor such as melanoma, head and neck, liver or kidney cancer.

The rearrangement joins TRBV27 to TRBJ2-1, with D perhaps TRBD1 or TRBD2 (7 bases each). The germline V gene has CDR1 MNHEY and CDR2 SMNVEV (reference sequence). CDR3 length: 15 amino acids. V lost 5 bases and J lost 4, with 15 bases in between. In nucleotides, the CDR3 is TGTGCCAGCAGTCCAGGGGGGGCTGAATACAATGAGCAGTTCTTC. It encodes CASSPGGAEYNEQFF.

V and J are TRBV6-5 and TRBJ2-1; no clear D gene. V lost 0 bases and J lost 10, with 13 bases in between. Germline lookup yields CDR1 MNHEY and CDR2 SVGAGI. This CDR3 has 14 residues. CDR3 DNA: TGTGCCAGCAGTTACTCTTTGCTTAGGCTAGAGCAGTTCTTC. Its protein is CASSYSLLRLEQFF.

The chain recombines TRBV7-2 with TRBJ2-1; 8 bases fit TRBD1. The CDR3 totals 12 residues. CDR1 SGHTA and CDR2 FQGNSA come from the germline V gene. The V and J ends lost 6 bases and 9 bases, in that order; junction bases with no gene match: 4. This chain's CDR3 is CASSPGGVEQFF. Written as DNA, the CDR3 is TGTGCCAGCAGTCCAGGGGGCGTTGAGCAGTTCTTC.

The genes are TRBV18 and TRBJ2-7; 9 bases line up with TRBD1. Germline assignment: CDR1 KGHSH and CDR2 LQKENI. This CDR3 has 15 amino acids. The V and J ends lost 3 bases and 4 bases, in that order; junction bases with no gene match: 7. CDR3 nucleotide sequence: TGTGCCAGCTCACCGCCGGGACAGGGTGGTTACGAGCAGTACTTC. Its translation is CASSPPGQGGYEQYF.